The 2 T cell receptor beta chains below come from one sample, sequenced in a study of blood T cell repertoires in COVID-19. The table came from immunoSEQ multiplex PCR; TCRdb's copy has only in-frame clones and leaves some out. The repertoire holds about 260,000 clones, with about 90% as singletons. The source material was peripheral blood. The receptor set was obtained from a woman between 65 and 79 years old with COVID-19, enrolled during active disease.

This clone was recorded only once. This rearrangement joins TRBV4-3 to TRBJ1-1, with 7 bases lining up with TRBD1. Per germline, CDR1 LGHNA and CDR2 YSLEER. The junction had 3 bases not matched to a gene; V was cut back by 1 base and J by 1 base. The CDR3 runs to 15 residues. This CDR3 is CASSQAGTENTEAFF. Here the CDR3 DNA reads TGCGCCAGCAGCCAAGCCGGGACAGAGAACACTGAAGCTTTCTTT.

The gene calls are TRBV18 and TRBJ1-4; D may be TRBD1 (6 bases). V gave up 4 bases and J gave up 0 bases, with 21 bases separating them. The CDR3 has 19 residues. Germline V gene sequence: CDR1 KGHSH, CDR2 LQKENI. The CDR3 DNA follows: TGTGCCAGCTCACGTGGGACACTCGGAGCCGTAACAACTAATGAAAAACTGTTTTTT. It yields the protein CASSRGTLGAVTTNEKLFF.